These T cell receptor beta chains were read from a single sample in a study of brain T cells in children with intractable seizures. Sequencing used immunoSEQ multiplex PCR; TCRdb keeps in-frame clones, though not all of them. Altogether 78,000 or so clones are present, around nine tenths being singletons, with the ten largest covering approximately 25%. The input for sequencing was peripheral blood, taken at surgery. These receptors were collected from a girl aged 2 to 9 with Rasmussen encephalitis and intractable seizures. The CDR3 runs from the conserved cysteine through the conserved F or W.

CDR3 protein: CASMYSGNVGYTF
J gene: TRBJ1-2
V gene: TRBV19

CDR3 protein: CASRVRQGRLVTNEKLFF
J gene: TRBJ1-4
V gene: TRBV11-2

CDR3 protein: CARGRGKSSGNTIYF
J gene: TRBJ1-3
V gene: TRBV27

CDR3 protein: CASSYRGGLGTEAFF
J gene: TRBJ1-1
V gene: TRBV6-2/TRBV6-3

CDR3 protein: CASSLRRRGSLENTEAFF
J gene: TRBJ1-1
V gene: TRBV5-1

CDR3 protein: CASRGGTLNTEAFF
J gene: TRBJ1-1
V gene: TRBV28

CDR3 protein: CSASWGGNSNQPQHF
J gene: TRBJ1-5
V gene: TRBV20-1

CDR3 protein: CASSRRTGTSGANVLTF
J gene: TRBJ2-6
V gene: TRBV13

CDR3 protein: CASSLASGDTQYF
J gene: TRBJ2-3
V gene: TRBV5-6

CDR3 protein: CASAPNTGELFF
J gene: TRBJ2-2
V gene: TRBV6-5

CDR3 protein: CASSFAGGRGETQYF
J gene: TRBJ2-5
V gene: TRBV7-2

CDR3 protein: CASSQDLTERNSPLHF
J gene: TRBJ1-6
V gene: TRBV4-1

CDR3 protein: CASRGKTQYF
J gene: TRBJ2-5
V gene: TRBV2

CDR3 protein: CASSPPGGNQPQHF
J gene: TRBJ1-5
V gene: TRBV18

CDR3 protein: CASSSGTGGSPLHF
J gene: TRBJ1-6
V gene: TRBV6-2/TRBV6-3

CDR3 protein: CASSSDGQINEKLFF
J gene: TRBJ1-4
V gene: TRBV5-1

CDR3 protein: CASSANLRGWYQETQYF
J gene: TRBJ2-5
V gene: TRBV7-2